This TCR beta chain is drawn from a study of spatial heterogeneity in lung cancer. Stated time point: sample taken at primary tumor resection. TCRdb recomputed calls from the 5' RACE reads with MiXCR, one row per CDR3 protein. The data contain 9,500 to 11,000 distinct CDR3 sequences, about 5% of them singletons. The CDR3 is 12 residues long. CDR1 and CDR2 from the germline V gene are KGHSH and LQKENI. V lost 0 bases and J lost 7, with 6 bases in between. This clonotype was found many times. Its antigen is as yet unknown. The study, taken as a whole, reports: Counts of expanded alpha and beta TCRs within tumors tracked the tumor nonsynonymous mutation count.

The V call is TRBV18, the J call TRBJ2-5; D is undetermined. The material was lung tumor tissue, obtained at surgery. The receptor was derived from a male donor with early-stage non-small cell lung cancer. In nucleotides, the CDR3 is TGTGCCAGCTCACCACCCGTTGGGACCCAGTACTTC. Its translation: CASSPPVGTQYF.